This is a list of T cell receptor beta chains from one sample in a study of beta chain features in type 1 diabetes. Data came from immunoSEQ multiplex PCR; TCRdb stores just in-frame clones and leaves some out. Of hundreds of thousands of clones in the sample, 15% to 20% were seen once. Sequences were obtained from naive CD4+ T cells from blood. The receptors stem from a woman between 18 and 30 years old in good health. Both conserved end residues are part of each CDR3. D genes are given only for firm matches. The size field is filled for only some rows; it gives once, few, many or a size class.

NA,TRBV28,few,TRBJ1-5,CASTGEGQPQHF,TGTGCCAGCACCGGGGAGGGCCAGCCCCAGCATTTT
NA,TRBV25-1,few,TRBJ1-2,CASSEGANYGYTF,TGTGCCAGCAGTGAGGGGGCGAACTATGGCTACACCTTC
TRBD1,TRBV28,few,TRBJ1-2,CASSRPGQGRYGYTF,TGTGCCAGCAGCCGTCCGGGACAGGGACGCTATGGCTACACCTTC
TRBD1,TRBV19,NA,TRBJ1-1,CASSKPGGPGPTEAFF,TGTGCCAGTAGTAAGCCAGGGGGGCCGGGCCCCACTGAAGCTTTCTTT
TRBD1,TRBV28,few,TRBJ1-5,CASSGPGQGSVPQHF,TGTGCCAGCAGTGGCCCGGGACAGGGTTCTGTGCCCCAGCATTTT
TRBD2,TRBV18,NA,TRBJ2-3,CASSQAGGLTDTQYF,TGTGCCAGCTCACAAGCGGGAGGGCTAACAGATACGCAGTATTTT
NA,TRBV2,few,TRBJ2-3,CAKRPPPSYTQYF,TGTGCCAAAAGGCCTCCTCCTTCGTATACGCAGTATTTT
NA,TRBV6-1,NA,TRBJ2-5,CASSETWETQYF,TGTGCCAGCAGTGAAACTTGGGAGACCCAGTACTTC
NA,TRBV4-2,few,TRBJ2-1,CASSPRVADEQFF,TGTGCCAGCAGCCCCAGGGTAGCGGATGAGCAGTTCTTC
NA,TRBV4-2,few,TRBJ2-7,CASSQDPTVVWEQYF,TGTGCCAGCAGCCAAGATCCAACGGTTGTGTGGGAGCAGTACTTC
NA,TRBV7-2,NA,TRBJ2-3,CASSQDTDTQYF,TGTGCCAGCAGCCAAGACACAGATACGCAGTATTTT
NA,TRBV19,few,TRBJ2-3,CASSIDLFVYTQYF,TGTGCCAGTAGTATAGATCTATTCGTCTATACGCAGTATTTT
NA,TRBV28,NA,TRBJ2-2,CASSPGQNTGELFF,TGTGCCAGCAGTCCTGGACAGAACACCGGGGAGCTGTTTTTT
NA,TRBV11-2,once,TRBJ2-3,CASSTLRGRVTDTQYF,TGTGCCAGCAGCACGCTGAGGGGTAGGGTCACAGATACGCAGTATTTT
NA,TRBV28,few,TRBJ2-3,CASSFPVLMAGNTDTQYF,TGTGCCAGCAGTTTCCCTGTTCTGATGGCGGGGAACACAGATACGCAGTATTTT
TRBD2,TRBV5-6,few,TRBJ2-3,CASSSGVPGLAGVGTQYF,TGTGCCAGCAGCTCCGGCGTCCCGGGACTAGCGGGAGTGGGTACGCAGTATTTT
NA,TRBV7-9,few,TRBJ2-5,CASSLLLSARETQYF,TGTGCCAGCAGCTTATTGCTCTCAGCTCGGGAGACCCAGTACTTC
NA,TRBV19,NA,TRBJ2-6,CASSNGGGANVLTF,TGTGCCAGTAGTAACGGGGGTGGGGCCAACGTCCTGACTTTC
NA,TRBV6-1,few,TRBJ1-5,CASSEVVNQPQHF,TGTGCCAGCAGTGAAGTGGTCAATCAGCCCCAGCATTTT
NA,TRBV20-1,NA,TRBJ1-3,CSASGRNTIYF,TGCAGTGCTAGTGGGAGAAACACCATATATTTT
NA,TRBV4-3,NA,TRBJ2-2,CASSQEHLDTGELFF,TGCGCCAGCAGCCAAGAACACTTGGACACCGGGGAGCTGTTTTTT
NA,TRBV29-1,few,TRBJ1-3,CSVETVANSGNTIYF,TGCAGCGTTGAAACGGTGGCAAACTCTGGAAACACCATATATTTT
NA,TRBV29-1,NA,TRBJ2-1,CSGTVSYNEQFF,TGCAGCGGGACGGTCTCCTACAATGAGCAGTTCTTC
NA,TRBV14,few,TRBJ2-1,CASSPLEPLNEQFF,TGTGCCAGCAGCCCGCTCGAGCCTTTAAATGAGCAGTTCTTC
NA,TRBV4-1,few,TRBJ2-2,CASSQGLAGAVTGELFF,TGCGCCAGCAGCCAAGGGCTAGCTGGGGCGGTCACCGGGGAGCTGTTTTTT
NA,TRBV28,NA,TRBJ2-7,CATYINYEQYF,TGTGCCACATATATCAACTACGAGCAGTACTTC
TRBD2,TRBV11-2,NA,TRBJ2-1,CASSLEGGLAGQRYYNEQFF,TGTGCCAGCAGCTTAGAGGGGGGACTAGCGGGCCAAAGGTACTACAATGAGCAGTTCTTC
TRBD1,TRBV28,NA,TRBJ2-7,CASSPARTGGAEQYF,TGTGCCAGCAGTCCCGCGCGGACAGGGGGCGCCGAGCAGTACTTC
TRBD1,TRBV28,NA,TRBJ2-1,CASSPERTGKRVGQFF,TGTGCCAGCAGTCCAGAACGGACAGGGAAGAGGGTTGGGCAGTTCTTC
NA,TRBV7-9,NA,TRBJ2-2,CASSLSHTGELFF,TGTGCCAGCAGCTTATCACACACCGGGGAGCTGTTTTTT
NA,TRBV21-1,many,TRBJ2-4,CASPNIQYF,TGTGCCAGCCCCAACATTCAGTACTTC